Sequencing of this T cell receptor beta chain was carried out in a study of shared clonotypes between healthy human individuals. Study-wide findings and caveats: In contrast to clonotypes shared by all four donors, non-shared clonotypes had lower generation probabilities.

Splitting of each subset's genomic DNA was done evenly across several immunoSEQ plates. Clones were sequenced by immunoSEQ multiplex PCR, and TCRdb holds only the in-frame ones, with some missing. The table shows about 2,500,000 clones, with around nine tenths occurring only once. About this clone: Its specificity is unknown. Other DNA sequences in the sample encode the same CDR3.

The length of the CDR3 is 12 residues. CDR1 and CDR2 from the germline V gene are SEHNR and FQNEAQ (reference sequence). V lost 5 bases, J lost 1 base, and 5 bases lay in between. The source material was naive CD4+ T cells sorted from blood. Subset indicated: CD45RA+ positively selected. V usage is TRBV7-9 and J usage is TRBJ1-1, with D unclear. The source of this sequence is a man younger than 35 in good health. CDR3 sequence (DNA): TGTGCCAGCAGCCTCGAGAACACTGAAGCTTTCTTT. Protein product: CASSLENTEAFF.